The 26 T cell receptor beta chains below all came from one sample that was sequenced in a study of CD8+ T cells in alopecia areata. Treatment noted: oral pan-JAK inhibitor, 5-10 mg twice daily. cDNA reverse transcribed from extracted RNA served as the sequencing template. Produced via immunoSEQ multiplex PCR; TCRdb's table is partial and in-frame only. The table includes around 300,000 clones, around three fifths detected once. Sequenced material: CD4+ T cells sorted from blood, taken around week 54, from a patient treated with tofacitinib. The receptors shown here come from a human donor with alopecia areata.

The gene calls are TRBV25-1 and TRBJ2-5; no reliable D call. This CDR3 spans 15 amino acids. The V gene lost 2 bases and the J gene lost 4 bases, with 14 bases spanning the gap. Looked up from germline, CDR1 is MGHDK and CDR2 is SYGVNS. The CDR3 spells CASSESSGRGETQYF. The CDR3 coding sequence is TGTGCCAGCAGTGAAAGTTCGGGCAGAGGAGAGACCCAGTACTTC.

V usage is TRBV30 and J usage is TRBJ1-5; D gene uncertain. CDR1 and CDR2 (germline): GTSNPN, SVGIG (reference sequence). The V and J ends lost 1 base and 9 bases respectively, with 7 bases between them. CDR3 length: 11 amino acids. The CDR3 loop reads CAWSAKGPQHF. In DNA form, the CDR3 reads TGTGCCTGGAGTGCCAAGGGGCCCCAGCATTTT.

The chain combines TRBV11-2 with TRBJ1-1, with no clear D. This CDR3 is 18 amino acids long. Trimming pared 4 bases from V and 0 bases from J, leaving 21 bases between. The germline V gene encodes CDR1 SGHAT and CDR2 FQNNGV. CDR3 in DNA: TGTGCCAGCAGCTCGGGAAGGGCAAAAACCGGAATGAACACTGAAGCTTTCTTT. Residues: CASSSGRAKTGMNTEAFF.

This clone was seen just once. The chain couples TRBV5-1 to TRBJ1-1, with 9 bases matching TRBD1. The CDR3 loop spans 16 amino acids. Germline CDR1 is SGHRS and CDR2 is YFSETQ. The J segment lost 0 bases and the V segment lost 3 bases, leaving 6 bases of the junction unmatched. The CDR3 nucleotides are TGCGCCAGCAGCTCCGGACAGGGGCCCATGAACACTGAAGCTTTCTTT. Its translation is CASSSGQGPMNTEAFF. Looking up the rest from reference TRBV5-1 and TRBJ1-1 gives the full variable domain: KAGVTQTPRYLIKTRGQQVTLSCSPISGHRSVSWYQQTPGQGLQFLFEYFSETQRNKGNFPGRFSGRQFSNSRSEMNVSTLELGDSALYLCASSSGQGPMNTEAFFGQGTRLTVV.

This clone has only a few counts. The chain combines TRBV9 with TRBJ2-7; the D is unclear. CDR3 length equals 12 residues. In germline, CDR1 is SGDLS, CDR2 YYNGEE. With 3 bases removed from V and 6 bases from J, the gap between germline ends came to 10 bases. CDR3 DNA sequence: TGTGCCAGCAGCGCTGGTGGTATCGAGCAGTACTTC. This codes for CASSAGGIEQYF.

The chain carries TRBV4-1 and TRBJ2-3; D is unresolved. The germline V gene has CDR1 MGHRA and CDR2 YSYEKL. The CDR3 runs to 13 residues. The V end lost 0 bases, the J end lost 3 bases, and 4 bases lay between the germline ends. The CDR3 nucleotides are TGCGCCAGCAGCCAAGATCCTACAGATACGCAGTATTTT. Translating it yields CASSQDPTDTQYF.

This clone was observed a handful of times. The rearrangement links TRBV2 to TRBJ2-3; D is unclear. V gave up 6 bases and J gave up 7 bases, with 11 bases separating them. Germline V gene sequence: CDR1 SNHLY, CDR2 FYNNEI. The CDR3 sequence is 12 residues long. CDR3: CASSPLTYTQYF. In DNA form, the CDR3 reads TGTGCCAGCAGCCCCTTAACCTATACGCAGTATTTT.

This clone has a handful of counts. The rearrangement links TRBV7-9 to TRBJ2-5; weak D call: TRBD2 (5 bases). This CDR3 contains 14 residues. Between the trimmed V and J ends, which lost 2 bases and 3 bases, there was a span of 10 bases. The germline gives CDR1 SEHNR, CDR2 FQNEAQ (reference sequence). CDR3 in DNA: TGTGCCAGCAGCTTACTTATCGGGGAAGAGACCCAGTACTTC. Translating it yields CASSLLIGEETQYF.

The rearrangement links TRBV30 to TRBJ2-3, with D hard to call. In germline, CDR1 is GTSNPN, CDR2 SVGIG (reference sequence). The CDR3 consists of 12 residues. Trimming removed 7 bases from V and 1 base from J, with 9 bases in between. CDR3 in amino acids: CASVEGTDTQYF. CDR3 in DNA: TGTGCCTCCGTAGAGGGCACAGATACGCAGTATTTT.

This sequence joins TRBV30 and TRBJ2-3; TRBD2 matches 8 bases. The CDR3 loop spans 15 amino acids. Losses at the gene ends were 2 bases for V and 1 base for J; bases not matched to a gene: 5. Germline V gene lookup returns CDR1 GTSNPN and CDR2 SVGIG (reference sequence). The CDR3 reads CAWSPGRGGTDTQYF. The CDR3 DNA reads TGTGCCTGGAGTCCTGGGCGGGGGGGCACAGATACGCAGTATTTT.

The chain employs TRBV4-1 and TRBJ2-1, with D maybe TRBD2 (6 bases). Germline CDR1 MGHRA, CDR2 YSYEKL. The CDR3 sequence is 15 residues long. V was cut by 2 bases and J by 9 bases, with 17 bases left in between. The CDR3 region is CASSQLTSFSREQFF. The CDR3 DNA reads TGCGCCAGCAGCCAACTAACTAGCTTCAGCCGTGAGCAGTTCTTC.

This clone was counted between two and nine times. V gene TRBV7-8 combines with J gene TRBJ2-3, with D maybe TRBD2 (6 bases). The CDR3 covers 14 residues. Germline V lookup: CDR1 SGHVS, CDR2 FQNEAQ. The V end lost 1 base, the J end lost 2 bases, and 7 bases lay between the germline ends. CDR3 DNA sequence: TGTGCCAGCAGCTTAGTAGCGGTCACAGATACGCAGTATTTT. It specifies CASSLVAVTDTQYF.

The chain is built from TRBV30 and TRBJ1-2; D unclear. The V end was cut by 1 base, the J end by 13 bases, with 10 bases between. Germline-derived CDR1 and CDR2 are GTSNPN and SVGIG (reference sequence). The CDR3 has 10 residues. CDR3: CAWSGTASTF. The CDR3 region has the DNA TGTGCCTGGAGTGGAACGGCTTCCACCTTC.

Comments on this clone: Other DNA sequences from this sample encode an identical CDR3 as well. The rearrangement joins TRBV2 to TRBJ1-1, with D unclear. This CDR3 contains 13 residues. Looked up from germline, CDR1 is SNHLY and CDR2 is FYNNEI. Trimming cost V 6 bases and J 0 bases, with 8 bases left between them. The CDR3 nucleotides are TGTGCCAGCAGCGGAACCATGAACACTGAAGCTTTCTTT. Translated: CASSGTMNTEAFF.

The V gene is TRBV7-8, the J gene TRBJ1-1; D gene unclear. Germline CDR1 and CDR2: SGHVS and FQNEAQ. The CDR3 covers 12 residues. Trimming cost V 5 bases and J 7 bases, with 11 bases left between them. CDR3 sequence (DNA): TGTGCCAGCAGCCCCCCCTCGGGTGAAGCTTTCTTT. Protein: CASSPPSGEAFF.

V and J are TRBV20-1 and TRBJ2-1, with D maybe TRBD1 (5 bases). CDR1 and CDR2 from the germline V gene are DFQATT and SNEGSKA (reference sequence). This CDR3 spans 11 amino acids. V shed 6 bases and J shed 7 bases, with 10 bases lying between them. CDR3 in DNA: TGCAGTGCCGACAGAACGAATGAGCAGTTCTTC. Residues: CSADRTNEQFF.

The chain employs TRBV9 and TRBJ2-3; 7 bases match TRBD2. With 7 bases clipped from V and 4 bases from J, the junction kept 9 bases outside the gene matches. CDR1 and CDR2 from the germline V gene are SGDLS and YYNGEE. This CDR3 spans 14 amino acids. CDR3 sequence: CASAPLGGSDTQYF. CDR3 DNA: TGTGCCAGCGCTCCCTTGGGGGGGTCAGATACGCAGTATTTT.

V is TRBV5-6 and J is TRBJ1-2; TRBD1 is a possible D gene (6 bases). This CDR3 is built from 12 residues. From germline, CDR1 is SGHDT and CDR2 YYEEEE. Trimming pared 5 bases from V and 9 bases from J, leaving 14 bases between. DNA for the CDR3: TGTGCCAGCAGGTTAAACAGGGAACGCTACACCTTC. This translates into CASRLNRERYTF. The full variable domain, completed using reference TRBV5-6 and TRBJ1-2, is DAGVTQSPTHLIKTRGQQVTLRCSPKSGHDTVSWYQQALGQGPQFIFQYYEEEERQRGNFPDRFSGHQFPNYSSELNVNALLLGDSALYLCASRLNRERYTFGSGTRLTVV.

A single count supports this clone. The chain joins TRBV29-1 to TRBJ2-1; perhaps TRBD1 as D (6 bases). V was shortened by 8 bases and J by 4 bases, with 12 bases between the two germline ends. Germline V gives CDR1 SQVTM, CDR2 ANQGSEA. There are 12 residues in the CDR3. The CDR3 DNA follows: TGCAGCCCTATGGACAGTTACAATGAGCAGTTCTTC. This encodes CSPMDSYNEQFF.

This clone was observed a handful of times. The chain has TRBV4-3 and TRBJ2-7; the match to TRBD2 covers 7 bases. Per germline, CDR1 LGHNA and CDR2 YSLEER. J gave up 6 bases and V 1 base, and 6 bases lay outside the gene matches. The CDR3 loop spans 14 amino acids. CDR3 amino acids: CASSQAGGRSEQYF. CDR3 DNA: TGCGCCAGCAGCCAAGCGGGAGGCAGGTCCGAGCAGTACTTC.

V usage is TRBV6-6 and J usage is TRBJ1-1; D not certain. This CDR3 has 16 residues. The V and J ends lost 0 bases and 1 base respectively, with 12 bases between them. Germline CDR1 MNHNY, CDR2 SVGAGI (reference sequence). The CDR3 DNA sequence: TGTGCCAGCAGTTACTCCTCGGGGTTGGGGAACACTGAAGCTTTCTTT. Translation gives CASSYSSGLGNTEAFF.

This clone occurred once. The chain uses TRBV4-3 and TRBJ1-2, with a tentative D call TRBD1 (6 bases). This CDR3 has 14 amino acids. Germline V gene lookup returns CDR1 LGHNA and CDR2 YSLEER. V was clipped by 4 bases and J by 4 bases, with 13 bases between them. The CDR3 coding sequence is TGCGCCAGCAGCCCCTCAATGGGGGCCTATGGCTACACCTTC. It codes for CASSPSMGAYGYTF.

This clone was seen a handful of times. J is TRBJ1-1 and V is TRBV30; D not certain. The CDR3 has 13 residues. In germline, CDR1 is GTSNPN, CDR2 SVGIG (reference sequence). V was pared by 3 bases and J by 0 bases, with 8 bases between. CDR3 amino acids: CAWRPRLNTEAFF. The CDR3 DNA sequence: TGTGCCTGGAGACCCAGGTTGAACACTGAAGCTTTCTTT.

The chain links TRBV7-2 to TRBJ2-4; 7 nucleotides agree with TRBD2. With 2 bases clipped from V and 6 bases from J, the junction kept 4 bases outside the gene matches. This CDR3 contains 14 residues. Germline V gene sequence: CDR1 SGHTA, CDR2 FQGNSA. Written as DNA, the CDR3 is TGTGCCAGCAGCTTATCAAGCGGGACAAACATTCAGTACTTC. Its protein product is CASSLSSGTNIQYF.

The CDR3 loop is CSARLNTQYF. The CDR3 coding sequence is TGCAGTGCTAGATTAAATACGCAGTATTTT. The V and J genes are TRBV20-1 and TRBJ2-3; no clear D gene. Germline CDR1 reads DFQATT; CDR2 reads SNEGSKA (reference sequence). Trimming shortened V by 2 bases and J by 7 bases, and 4 bases separated the two germline ends. This CDR3 region has 10 residues.

The CDR3: CASSLPGGNQPQHF. In nucleotides, the CDR3 is TGTGCCAGCAGCCTCCCCGGAGGAAATCAGCCCCAGCATTTT. This sequence joins TRBV6-6 and TRBJ1-5; D is ambiguous. V was pared by 6 bases and J by 4 bases, with 13 bases between. Germline values: CDR1 MNHNY, CDR2 SVGAGI (reference sequence). This CDR3 is 14 amino acids long.